These T cell receptor beta chains were read from a single sample in a study of CD8 T cell repertoires and HIV-1 epitope variants. Their recognized antigens are unknown. The protocol was immunoSEQ multiplex PCR, while the TCRdb copy is restricted to in-frame clones and leaves out a portion. The sample yields about 2,300 clones, around 68% seen once. The sequenced material came from cultured CD8+ T cells derived from PBMCs. These receptors were obtained from a male donor with HIV. Both conserved end residues are part of each CDR3.

CDR3 protein | J gene | CDR3 length | V gene
CAISEYLAGNEQFF | TRBJ2-1 | 14 | TRBV10-3
CASSFWSQGPGTGELFF | TRBJ2-2 | 17 | TRBV23-1
CAWSWGRDEQFF | TRBJ2-1 | 12 | TRBV30
CASSIMSDNEQFF | TRBJ2-1 | 13 | TRBV19
CASSDSRDTDTQYF | TRBJ2-3 | 14 | TRBV6-4
CASSLYLADTQYF | TRBJ2-3 | 13 | TRBV5-4
CASSGAGGQETQYF | TRBJ2-5 | 14 | TRBV9
CASSLAGTGYGYTF | TRBJ1-2 | 14 | TRBV7-2
CASSDFPAEQFF | TRBJ2-1 | 12 | TRBV6-1
CASSRLWTGDGYTF | TRBJ1-2 | 14 | TRBV11-2
CASSSVMVGGEKVTEAFF | TRBJ1-1 | 18 | TRBV28
CASSVEPYAGSYTF | TRBJ1-2 | 14 | TRBV9
CASSLGGQINEQYF | TRBJ2-7 | 14 | TRBV5-1
CASSRGGEQYF | TRBJ2-7 | 11 | TRBV4-2
CASSLGGGGAFNEQFF | TRBJ2-1 | 16 | TRBV19
CASSLVGGQNTGELFF | TRBJ2-2 | 16 | TRBV7-9
CASSLSLTEAFF | TRBJ1-1 | 12 | TRBV28
CASSASNQPQHF | TRBJ1-5 | 12 | TRBV7-2